Listed below are T cell receptor beta chains from one sample, sequenced in a study of blood T cell repertoires in COVID-19. The assay was immunoSEQ multiplex PCR, and TCRdb's table has in-frame clones only and misses some. The sample carries 71,000 or so clones, 75% to 95% recorded once. Sequencing was done on a sample of peripheral blood. These receptors were taken from a woman younger than 35 with acute or convalescent COVID-19. Each CDR3 is given with its conserved first and last residue. A D gene is named only where the DNA matches it firmly. Only some rows state a clone size, as once, few, many or a class for expanded clones.

v_call: TRBV5-1; clone_size: -; j_call: TRBJ1-4; d_call: -; cdr3_nt: TGCGCCAGCAGCTCGAACCCAGTGGCACCCAATGAAAAACTGTTTTTT; cdr3_aa: CASSSNPVAPNEKLFF
v_call: TRBV2; clone_size: -; j_call: TRBJ1-2; d_call: TRBD1; cdr3_nt: TGTGCCAGCAGGCTGGGACAGGGTTCTGTCTACACCTTC; cdr3_aa: CASRLGQGSVYTF
v_call: TRBV29-1; clone_size: -; j_call: TRBJ1-2; d_call: TRBD1; cdr3_nt: TGCAGCGTTGAATGTGAAGGAACAGGGGGACCAAACTATGGCTACACCTTC; cdr3_aa: CSVECEGTGGPNYGYTF
v_call: TRBV2; clone_size: -; j_call: TRBJ1-1; d_call: TRBD1; cdr3_nt: TGTGCCAGCCTTGGACAGGGCACTGAAGCTTTCTTT; cdr3_aa: CASLGQGTEAFF
v_call: TRBV6-6; clone_size: -; j_call: TRBJ2-1; d_call: TRBD2; cdr3_nt: TGTGCCAGCCGGCTAGCGGGGTCCTACAATGAGCAGTTCTTC; cdr3_aa: CASRLAGSYNEQFF
v_call: TRBV2; clone_size: -; j_call: TRBJ2-7; d_call: -; cdr3_nt: TGTGCCAGCAGTGAGGCGGACTACGAGCAGTACTTC; cdr3_aa: CASSEADYEQYF
v_call: TRBV6-1; clone_size: -; j_call: TRBJ2-1; d_call: TRBD2; cdr3_nt: TGTGCCAGCAGTGAAGCGGCTAGCGGGGGAGAAAGGCAGTTCTTC; cdr3_aa: CASSEAASGGERQFF
v_call: TRBV2; clone_size: -; j_call: TRBJ2-7; d_call: -; cdr3_nt: TGTGCCAGCAGTGAAGACCGACAGGCAAGCTACGAGCAGTACTTC; cdr3_aa: CASSEDRQASYEQYF
v_call: TRBV19; clone_size: -; j_call: TRBJ1-1; d_call: -; cdr3_nt: TGTGCCAGTAGTATCGGGGGGTATAGAGGGATGAACACTGAAGCTTTCTTT; cdr3_aa: CASSIGGYRGMNTEAFF
v_call: TRBV2; clone_size: few; j_call: TRBJ2-3; d_call: TRBD1; cdr3_nt: TGTGCCAGCAGTGGGGACAGGGTCTACTCAGATACGCAGTATTTT; cdr3_aa: CASSGDRVYSDTQYF
v_call: TRBV5-1; clone_size: -; j_call: TRBJ1-2; d_call: TRBD1; cdr3_nt: TGCGCCAGCAGACCGGAGACAGGGAACTATGGCTACACCTTC; cdr3_aa: CASRPETGNYGYTF
v_call: TRBV28; clone_size: -; j_call: TRBJ1-2; d_call: -; cdr3_nt: TGTGCCAGCAGTTTATGGGCCTACGGGGTCTCGTATGGCTACACCTTC; cdr3_aa: CASSLWAYGVSYGYTF
v_call: TRBV14; clone_size: -; j_call: TRBJ1-6; d_call: -; cdr3_nt: TGTGCCACCAGACCGGGGGTCAATTCACCCCTCCACTTT; cdr3_aa: CATRPGVNSPLHF
v_call: TRBV10-2; clone_size: -; j_call: TRBJ1-1; d_call: -; cdr3_nt: TGCGCCAGCAGTGATTTCCAGAGGGTTTTGGGCACTGAAGCTTTCTTT; cdr3_aa: CASSDFQRVLGTEAFF
v_call: TRBV7-8; clone_size: -; j_call: TRBJ2-7; d_call: -; cdr3_nt: TGTGCCAGCAGCCCGCGGACGGGGACCTACGAGCAGTACTTC; cdr3_aa: CASSPRTGTYEQYF
v_call: TRBV30; clone_size: -; j_call: TRBJ1-2; d_call: -; cdr3_nt: TGTGCCTGGAGTGTTGGCGGGGGCTATGGCTACACCTTC; cdr3_aa: CAWSVGGGYGYTF
v_call: TRBV6-4; clone_size: -; j_call: TRBJ1-6; d_call: TRBD1; cdr3_nt: TGTGCCAGCAGTTCCGGGACAGATAATTCACCCCTCCACTTT; cdr3_aa: CASSSGTDNSPLHF
v_call: TRBV19; clone_size: -; j_call: TRBJ1-5; d_call: -; cdr3_nt: TGTGCCAGCCAACAGGGCCATAGCAATCAGCCCCAGCATTTT; cdr3_aa: CASQQGHSNQPQHF
v_call: TRBV6-2/TRBV6-3; clone_size: -; j_call: TRBJ1-6; d_call: -; cdr3_nt: TGTGCCAGCAGTTACTCGACCAGGGAGGATTCACCCCTCCACTTT; cdr3_aa: CASSYSTREDSPLHF
v_call: TRBV10-1; clone_size: -; j_call: TRBJ2-2; d_call: -; cdr3_nt: TGCGCCAGCAGGGGTCTAGCGACACTCACCGGGGAGCTGTTTTTT; cdr3_aa: CASRGLATLTGELFF
v_call: TRBV6-2/TRBV6-3; clone_size: -; j_call: TRBJ1-2; d_call: -; cdr3_nt: TGTGCCAGCAGTTGGTCTTCCCAGGGCTACACCTTC; cdr3_aa: CASSWSSQGYTF
v_call: TRBV29-1; clone_size: -; j_call: TRBJ2-7; d_call: TRBD1; cdr3_nt: TGCAGCGTAGGACAGGGAGATTCCTACGAGCAGTACTTC; cdr3_aa: CSVGQGDSYEQYF